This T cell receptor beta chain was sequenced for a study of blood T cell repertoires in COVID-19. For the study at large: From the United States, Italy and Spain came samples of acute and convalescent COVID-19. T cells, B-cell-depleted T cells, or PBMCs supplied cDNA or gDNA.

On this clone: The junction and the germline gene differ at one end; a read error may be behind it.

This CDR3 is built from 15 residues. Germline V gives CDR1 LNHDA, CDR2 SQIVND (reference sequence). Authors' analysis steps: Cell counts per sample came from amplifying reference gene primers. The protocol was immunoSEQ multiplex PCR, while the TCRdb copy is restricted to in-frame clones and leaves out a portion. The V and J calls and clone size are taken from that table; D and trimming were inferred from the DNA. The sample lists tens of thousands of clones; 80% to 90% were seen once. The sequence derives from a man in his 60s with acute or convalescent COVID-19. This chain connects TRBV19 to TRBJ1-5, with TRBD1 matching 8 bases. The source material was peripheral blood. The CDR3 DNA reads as TGTGCCAGTAGTATCGTGGCAGGGGGCAACCAGCCCCAGCATTTT. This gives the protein CASSIVAGGNQPQHF.